Presented here are 8 T cell receptor beta chains from one specimen sequenced in a study of blood T cell repertoires in COVID-19. Using immunoSEQ multiplex PCR, the repertoire was profiled, and TCRdb retains in-frame clones only, with some absent. The table records 230,000 or so clones, 88% of them present only once. The material sequenced was PBMCs or T cells enriched from blood (not recorded which). These receptors all stem from a woman in her 50s with acute COVID-19.

The chain combines TRBV3-1 (or the pseudogene TRBV3-2) with TRBJ2-1, with TRBD1 as a possible D gene (6 bases). V gave up 0 bases and J gave up 9 bases, with 12 bases separating them. The CDR3 has 14 amino acids. Looked up from germline, CDR1 is LGHDT and CDR2 is YNNKEL (reference sequence). CDR3 residues: CASSQEGAAIEQFF. CDR3 in DNA: TGTGCCAGCAGCCAAGAGGGGGCAGCAATTGAGCAGTTCTTC.

This sequence joins TRBV19 and TRBJ1-6, with 8 bases aligning to TRBD1. CDR3 length: 15 amino acids. Germline V lookup: CDR1 LNHDA, CDR2 SQIVND (reference sequence). V shed 5 bases, J shed 6 bases, and the junction held 6 bases outside the gene matches. The CDR3, as DNA: TGTGCCAGTAGTCTCGACAGGGGCGGTAATTCACCCCTCCACTTT. Encoded protein: CASSLDRGGNSPLHF.

This clone is a singleton in its sample. This chain joins TRBV6-5 and TRBJ1-1, with 7 positions matching TRBD1. Trimming took 7 bases from V and 3 from J; bases not matched to a gene: 8. This CDR3 is built from 14 residues. The germline V gene encodes CDR1 MNHEY and CDR2 SVGAGI. The DNA of the CDR3 is TGTGCCAGCAAAGCTACAGGGGTTCACACTGAAGCTTTCTTT. This codes for CASKATGVHTEAFF.

J is TRBJ1-2 and V is TRBV7-9, with D maybe TRBD1 (6 bases). The CDR3 length is 13 residues. V was trimmed by 4 bases and J by 5 bases, leaving 11 bases between them. Looked up from germline, CDR1 is SEHNR and CDR2 is FQNEAQ (reference sequence). The CDR3 region is CASSSGENYGYTF. CDR3 nucleotides: TGTGCCAGCAGCTCAGGGGAGAATTATGGCTACACCTTC.

The rearrangement uses TRBV28 and TRBJ1-2; the match to TRBD1 covers 7 bases. V lost 3 bases and J lost 0; bases outside the gene matches: 16. The CDR3 is made up of 19 amino acids. Looked up from germline, CDR1 is MDHEN and CDR2 is SYDVKM. CDR3: CASSFMFSDRSLSNYGYTF. CDR3 DNA sequence: TGTGCCAGCAGTTTTATGTTCTCGGACAGGTCTTTATCTAACTATGGCTACACCTTC.

The chain links TRBV14 to TRBJ2-1, with 10 bases aligning to TRBD2. This CDR3 is built from 21 residues. The germline V gene has CDR1 SGHDN and CDR2 FVKESK. Unmatched junction bases numbered 18, after V lost 2 bases and J lost 2 bases. CDR3 sequence: CASSQLRTSGAKRSPYNEQFF. DNA of the CDR3: TGTGCCAGCAGCCAACTGAGGACTAGCGGAGCCAAGCGGAGTCCCTACAATGAGCAGTTCTTC. Variable domain in full (rest from reference TRBV14 and TRBJ2-1): EAGVTQFPSHSVIEKGQTVTLRCDPISGHDNLYWYRRVMGKEIKFLLHFVKESKQDESGMPNNRFLAERTGGTYSTLKVQPAELEDSGVYFCASSQLRTSGAKRSPYNEQFFGPGTRLTVL.

The V call is TRBV28, the J call TRBJ2-3; D might be TRBD2 (6 bases). This CDR3 region has 11 residues. Germline CDR1 and CDR2: MDHEN and SYDVKM. Trimming left V 3 bases short and J 11 bases short, with 9 bases between. The CDR3 region is CASSFSGVQYF. The CDR3 DNA is TGTGCCAGCAGTTTTTCGGGAGTGCAGTATTTT. The full variable domain, with the rest looked up from reference TRBV28 and TRBJ2-3, is DVKVTQSSRYLVKRTGEKVFLECVQDMDHENMFWYRQDPGLGLRLIYFSYDVKMKEKGDIPEGYSVSREKKERFSLILESASTNQTSMYLCASSFSGVQYFGPGTRLTVL.

This chain uses TRBV5-4 with TRBJ2-2; a possible D gene is TRBD1 (6 bases). V was trimmed by 2 bases and J by 3 bases, leaving 11 bases between them. Germline assignment: CDR1 SGHNT and CDR2 YYREEE (reference sequence). This CDR3 region has 15 residues. The CDR3 bases are TGTGCCAGCAGCTTTCTGGGGGCGGACACCGGGGAGCTGTTTTTT. Protein sequence: CASSFLGADTGELFF.